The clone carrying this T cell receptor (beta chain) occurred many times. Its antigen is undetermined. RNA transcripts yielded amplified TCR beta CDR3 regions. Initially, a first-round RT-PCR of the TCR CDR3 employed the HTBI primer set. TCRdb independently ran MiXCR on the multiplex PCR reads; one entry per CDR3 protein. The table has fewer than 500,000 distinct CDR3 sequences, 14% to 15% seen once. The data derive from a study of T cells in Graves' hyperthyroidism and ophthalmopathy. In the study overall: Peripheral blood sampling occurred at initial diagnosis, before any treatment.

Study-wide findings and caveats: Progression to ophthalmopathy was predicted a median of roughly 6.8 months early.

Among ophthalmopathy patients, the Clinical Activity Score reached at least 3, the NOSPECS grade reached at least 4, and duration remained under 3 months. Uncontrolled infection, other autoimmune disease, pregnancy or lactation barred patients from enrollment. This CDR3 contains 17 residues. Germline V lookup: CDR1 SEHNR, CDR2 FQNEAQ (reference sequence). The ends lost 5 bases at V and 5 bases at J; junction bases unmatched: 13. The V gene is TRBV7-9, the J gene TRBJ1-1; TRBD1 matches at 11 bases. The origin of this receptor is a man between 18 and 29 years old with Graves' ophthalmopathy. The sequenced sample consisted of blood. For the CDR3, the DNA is TGTGCCAGCAGCACCCACGGACAGGGGGCAGTGGGGACTGAAGCTTTCTTT. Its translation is CASSTHGQGAVGTEAFF.